This record covers a single TCR beta chain. Antigen: not known. This record comes from a study of T cells in localized non-small cell lung cancer. Study-level findings and limits: Heterogeneity remains possible because sequencing was limited to only one tumor region.

Using immunoSEQ multiplex PCR, the repertoire was profiled, and TCRdb retains in-frame clones only, with some absent. The table shows about 33,000 clones, with around 87% occurring only once. V was clipped by 2 bases and J by 5 bases, with 10 bases between them. This CDR3 region has 15 residues. Germline values: CDR1 SGHAT, CDR2 FQNNGV. The chain links TRBV11-2 to TRBJ1-6, with D unclear. The sequence came from a man between 40 and 75 years old with stage III lung adenocarcinoma. This specimen was peripheral blood mononuclear cells, taken before any cancer treatment. The CDR3 nucleotides read TGTGCCAGCAGCTTAAATCGGCCACATAATTCACCCCTCCACTTT. Protein product: CASSLNRPHNSPLHF.